This TCR beta chain was identified during a study of shared clonotypes between healthy human individuals. The CDR3 runs to 14 residues. V lost 5 bases and J lost 3; bases outside the gene matches: 8. Germline V CDR1 and CDR2: SQVTM, ANQGSEA. Clones were read by immunoSEQ multiplex PCR, and TCRdb kept only the in-frame ones, dropping some. Among 2 million to 2.5 million clones, approximately 96% were seen once, and the ten largest hold more than 0.1%. This receptor was taken from a man younger than 35 in good health. The chain joins TRBV29-1 to TRBJ2-7, with 9 bases aligning to TRBD2. Sequenced: naive CD4+ T cells sorted from blood. Subset denoted: CD45RA+ positively selected. This CDR3 reads CSVLGSGSVYEQYF. The CDR3 coding sequence is TGCAGCGTTCTGGGTAGCGGGAGCGTCTACGAGCAGTACTTC.